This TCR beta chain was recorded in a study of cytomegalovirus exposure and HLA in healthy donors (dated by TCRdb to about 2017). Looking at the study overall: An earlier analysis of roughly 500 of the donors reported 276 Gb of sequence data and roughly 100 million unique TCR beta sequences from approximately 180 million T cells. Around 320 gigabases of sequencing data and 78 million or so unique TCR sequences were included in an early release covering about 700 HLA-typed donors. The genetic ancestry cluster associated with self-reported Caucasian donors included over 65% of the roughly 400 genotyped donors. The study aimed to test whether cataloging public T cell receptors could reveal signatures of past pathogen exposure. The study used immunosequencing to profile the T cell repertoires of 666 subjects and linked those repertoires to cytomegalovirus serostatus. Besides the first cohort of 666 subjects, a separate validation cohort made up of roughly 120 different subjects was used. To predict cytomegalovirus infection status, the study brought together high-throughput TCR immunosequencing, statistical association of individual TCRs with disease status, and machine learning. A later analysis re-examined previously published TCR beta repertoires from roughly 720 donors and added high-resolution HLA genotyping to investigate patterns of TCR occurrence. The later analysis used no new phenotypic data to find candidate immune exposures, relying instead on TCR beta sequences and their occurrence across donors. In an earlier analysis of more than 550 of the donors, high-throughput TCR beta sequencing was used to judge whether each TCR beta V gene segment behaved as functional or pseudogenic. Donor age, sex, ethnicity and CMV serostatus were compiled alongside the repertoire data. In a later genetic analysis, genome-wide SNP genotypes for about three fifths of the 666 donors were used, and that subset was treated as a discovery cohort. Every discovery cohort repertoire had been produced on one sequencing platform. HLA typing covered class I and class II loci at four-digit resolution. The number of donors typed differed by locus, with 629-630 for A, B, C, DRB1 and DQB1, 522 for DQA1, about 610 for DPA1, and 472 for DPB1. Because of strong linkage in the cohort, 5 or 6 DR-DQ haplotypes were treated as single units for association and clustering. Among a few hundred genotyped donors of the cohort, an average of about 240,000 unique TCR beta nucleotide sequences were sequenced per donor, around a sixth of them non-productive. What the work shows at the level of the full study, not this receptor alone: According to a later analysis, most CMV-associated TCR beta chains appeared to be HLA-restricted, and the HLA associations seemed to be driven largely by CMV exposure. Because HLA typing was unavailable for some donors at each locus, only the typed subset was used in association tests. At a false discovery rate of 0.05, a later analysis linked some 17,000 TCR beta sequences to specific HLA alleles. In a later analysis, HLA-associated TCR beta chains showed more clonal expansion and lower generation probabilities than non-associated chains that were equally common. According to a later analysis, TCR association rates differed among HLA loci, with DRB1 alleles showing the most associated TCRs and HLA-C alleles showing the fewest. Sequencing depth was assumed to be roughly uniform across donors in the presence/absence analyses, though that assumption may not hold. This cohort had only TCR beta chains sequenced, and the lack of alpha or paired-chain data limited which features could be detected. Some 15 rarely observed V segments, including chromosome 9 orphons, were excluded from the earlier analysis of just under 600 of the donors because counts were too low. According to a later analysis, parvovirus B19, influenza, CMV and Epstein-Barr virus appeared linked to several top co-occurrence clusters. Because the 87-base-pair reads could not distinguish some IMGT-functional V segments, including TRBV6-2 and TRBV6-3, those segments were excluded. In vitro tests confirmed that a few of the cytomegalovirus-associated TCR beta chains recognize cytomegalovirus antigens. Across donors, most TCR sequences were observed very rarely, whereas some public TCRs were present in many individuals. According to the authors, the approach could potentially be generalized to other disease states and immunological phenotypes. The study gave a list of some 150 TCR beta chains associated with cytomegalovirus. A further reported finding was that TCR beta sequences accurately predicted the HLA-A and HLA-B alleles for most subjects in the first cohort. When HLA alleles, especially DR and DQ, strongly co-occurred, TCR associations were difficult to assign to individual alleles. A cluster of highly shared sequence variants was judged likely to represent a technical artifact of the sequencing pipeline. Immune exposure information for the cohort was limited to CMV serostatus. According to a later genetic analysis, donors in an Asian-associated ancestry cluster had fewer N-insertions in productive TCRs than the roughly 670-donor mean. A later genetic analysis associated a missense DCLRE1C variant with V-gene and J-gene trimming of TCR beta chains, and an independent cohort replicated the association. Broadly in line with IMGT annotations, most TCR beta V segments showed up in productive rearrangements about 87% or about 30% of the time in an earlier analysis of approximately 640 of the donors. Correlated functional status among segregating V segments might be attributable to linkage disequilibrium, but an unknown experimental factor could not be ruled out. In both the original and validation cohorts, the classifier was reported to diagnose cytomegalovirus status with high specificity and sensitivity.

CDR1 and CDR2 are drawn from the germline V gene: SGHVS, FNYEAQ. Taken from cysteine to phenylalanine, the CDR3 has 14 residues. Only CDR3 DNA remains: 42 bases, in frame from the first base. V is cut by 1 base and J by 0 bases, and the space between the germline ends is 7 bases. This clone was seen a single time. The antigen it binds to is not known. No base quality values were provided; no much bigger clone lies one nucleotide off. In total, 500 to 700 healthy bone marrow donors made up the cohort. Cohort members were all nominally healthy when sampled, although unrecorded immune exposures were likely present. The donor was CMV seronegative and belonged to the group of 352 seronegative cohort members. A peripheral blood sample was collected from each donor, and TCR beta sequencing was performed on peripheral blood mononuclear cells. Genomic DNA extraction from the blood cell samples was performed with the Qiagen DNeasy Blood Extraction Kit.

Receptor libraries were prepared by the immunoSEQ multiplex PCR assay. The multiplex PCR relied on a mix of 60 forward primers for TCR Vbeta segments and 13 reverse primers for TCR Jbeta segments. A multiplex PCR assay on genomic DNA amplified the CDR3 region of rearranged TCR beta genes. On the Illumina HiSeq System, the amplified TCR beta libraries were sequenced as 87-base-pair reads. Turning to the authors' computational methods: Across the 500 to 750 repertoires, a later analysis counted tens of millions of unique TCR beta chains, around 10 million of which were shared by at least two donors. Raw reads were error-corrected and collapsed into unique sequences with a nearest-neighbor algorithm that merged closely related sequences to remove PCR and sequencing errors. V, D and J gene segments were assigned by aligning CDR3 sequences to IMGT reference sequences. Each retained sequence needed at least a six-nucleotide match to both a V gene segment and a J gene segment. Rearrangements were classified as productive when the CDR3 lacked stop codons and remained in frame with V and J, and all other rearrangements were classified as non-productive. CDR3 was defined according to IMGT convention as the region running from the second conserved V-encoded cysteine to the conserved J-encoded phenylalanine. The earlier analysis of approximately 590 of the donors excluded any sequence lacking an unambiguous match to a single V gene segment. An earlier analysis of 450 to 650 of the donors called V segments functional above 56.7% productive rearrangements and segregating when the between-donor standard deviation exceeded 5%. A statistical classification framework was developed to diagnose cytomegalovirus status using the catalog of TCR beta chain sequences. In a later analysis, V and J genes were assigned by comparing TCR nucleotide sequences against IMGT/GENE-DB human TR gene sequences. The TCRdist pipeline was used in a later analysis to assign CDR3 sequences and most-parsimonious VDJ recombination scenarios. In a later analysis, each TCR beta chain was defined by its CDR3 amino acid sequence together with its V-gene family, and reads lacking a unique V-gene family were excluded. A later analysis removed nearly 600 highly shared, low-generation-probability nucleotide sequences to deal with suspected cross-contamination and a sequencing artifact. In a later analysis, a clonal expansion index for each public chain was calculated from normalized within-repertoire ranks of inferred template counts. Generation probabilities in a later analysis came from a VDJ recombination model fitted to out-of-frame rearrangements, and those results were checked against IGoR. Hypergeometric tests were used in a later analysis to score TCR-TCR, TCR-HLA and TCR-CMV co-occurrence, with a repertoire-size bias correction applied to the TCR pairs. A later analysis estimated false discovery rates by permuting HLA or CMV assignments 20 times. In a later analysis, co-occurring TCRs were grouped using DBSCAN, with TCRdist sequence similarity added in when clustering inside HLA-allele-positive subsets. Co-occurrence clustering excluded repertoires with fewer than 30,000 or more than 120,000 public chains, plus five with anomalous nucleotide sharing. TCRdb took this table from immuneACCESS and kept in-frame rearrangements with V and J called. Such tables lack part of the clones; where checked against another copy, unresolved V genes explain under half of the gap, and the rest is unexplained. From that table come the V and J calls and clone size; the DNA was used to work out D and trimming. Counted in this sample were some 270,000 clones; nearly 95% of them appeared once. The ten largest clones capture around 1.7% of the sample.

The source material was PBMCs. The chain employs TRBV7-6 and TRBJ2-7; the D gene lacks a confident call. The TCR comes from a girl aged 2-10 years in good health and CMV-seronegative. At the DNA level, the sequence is TGTGCCAGCAGCTTAGGACAAACCTCCTACGAGCAGTACTTC. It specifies CASSLGQTSYEQYF.